This TCR beta chain derives from a study of blood T cell repertoires in COVID-19. The overall study: PBMCs, B-cell-depleted T cells, or T cells provided the cDNA or gDNA that made up the material.

The data were produced by immunoSEQ multiplex PCR, yet TCRdb's version contains in-frame clones alone and is incomplete. The sample has about 280,000 clones, about four fifths seen once. Looked up from germline, CDR1 is SGHRS and CDR2 is YFSETQ. The length of the CDR3 is 15 residues. Trimming at V came to 0 bases and at J to 8 bases, leaving 10 bases not matched to a gene. This TCR came from a woman in her forties or fifties who had recovered from COVID-19. The gene calls are TRBV5-1 and TRBJ1-2, with 7 positions matching TRBD1. Sequenced: peripheral blood. The CDR3 loop reads CASSLGQGGADGYTF. CDR3 DNA: TGCGCCAGCAGCTTGGGACAAGGGGGCGCGGACGGCTACACCTTC. Full variable domain (missing parts from reference TRBV5-1 and TRBJ1-2): KAGVTQTPRYLIKTRGQQVTLSCSPISGHRSVSWYQQTPGQGLQFLFEYFSETQRNKGNFPGRFSGRQFSNSRSEMNVSTLELGDSALYLCASSLGQGGADGYTFGSGTRLTVV.